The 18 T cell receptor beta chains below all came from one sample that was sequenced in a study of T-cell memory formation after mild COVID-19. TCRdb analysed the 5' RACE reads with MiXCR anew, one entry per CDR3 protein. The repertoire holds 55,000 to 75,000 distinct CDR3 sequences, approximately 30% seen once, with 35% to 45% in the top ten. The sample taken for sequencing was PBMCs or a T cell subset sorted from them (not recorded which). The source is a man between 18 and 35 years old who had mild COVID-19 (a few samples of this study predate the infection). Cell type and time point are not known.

The CDR3, as DNA: TGTGCCAGCAGTTACGACAGGGGGCTAGAGACCCAGTACTTC. Translation gives CASSYDRGLETQYF. The chain employs TRBV6-6 and TRBJ2-5, with 10 bases matching TRBD1. Germline CDR1 reads MNHNY; CDR2 reads SVGAGI (reference sequence). Trimming cost V 2 bases and J 4 bases; bases outside gene matches: 1. The CDR3 sequence is 14 residues long.

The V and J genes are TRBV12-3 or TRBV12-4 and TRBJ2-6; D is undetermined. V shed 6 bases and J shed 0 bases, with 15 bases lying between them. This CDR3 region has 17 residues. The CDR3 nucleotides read TGTGCCAGCAGCCCCAACGTACTCTTCTCTGGGGCCAACGTCCTGACTTTC. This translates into CASSPNVLFSGANVLTF.

The CDR3 nucleotides are TGTGCCAGCAGCTTGACAGGGGGCGAGCAGTTCTTC. This sequence encodes CASSLTGGEQFF. This chain uses TRBV9 with TRBJ2-1, with TRBD1 identical over 10 bases. V was pared by 4 bases and J by 10 bases, with 2 bases of the junction left unmatched. Germline-derived CDR1 and CDR2 are SGDLS and YYNGEE. This CDR3 has 12 residues.

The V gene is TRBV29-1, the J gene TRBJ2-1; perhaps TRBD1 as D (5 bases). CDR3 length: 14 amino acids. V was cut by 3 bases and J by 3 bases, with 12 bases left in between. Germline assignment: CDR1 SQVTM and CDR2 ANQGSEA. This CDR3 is CSVDTRQGYNEQFF. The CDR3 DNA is TGCAGCGTTGATACCAGGCAGGGCTACAATGAGCAGTTCTTC.

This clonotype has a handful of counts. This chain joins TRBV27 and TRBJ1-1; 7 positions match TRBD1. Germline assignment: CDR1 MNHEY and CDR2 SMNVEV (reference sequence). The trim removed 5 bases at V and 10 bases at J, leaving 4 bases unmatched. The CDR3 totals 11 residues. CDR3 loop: CASSTGQVAFF. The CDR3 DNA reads TGTGCCAGCAGTACAGGACAGGTAGCTTTCTTT.

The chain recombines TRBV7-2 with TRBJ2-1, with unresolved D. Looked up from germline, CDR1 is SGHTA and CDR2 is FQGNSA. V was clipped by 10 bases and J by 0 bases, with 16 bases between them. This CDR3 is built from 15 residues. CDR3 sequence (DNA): TGTGCCACCAACTTGCGGCTAGGCTCCTACAATGAGCAGTTCTTC. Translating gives CATNLRLGSYNEQFF.

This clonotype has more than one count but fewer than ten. The CDR3 loop is CASSLGPRVLNTEAFF. CDR3 sequence (DNA): TGTGCCAGCAGTCTCGGGCCACGGGTTTTGAACACTGAAGCTTTCTTT. The chain couples TRBV12-3 or TRBV12-4 to TRBJ1-1; D gene uncertain. CDR3 length equals 16 residues. V lost 5 bases to trimming and J lost 0 bases, with 16 bases between them.

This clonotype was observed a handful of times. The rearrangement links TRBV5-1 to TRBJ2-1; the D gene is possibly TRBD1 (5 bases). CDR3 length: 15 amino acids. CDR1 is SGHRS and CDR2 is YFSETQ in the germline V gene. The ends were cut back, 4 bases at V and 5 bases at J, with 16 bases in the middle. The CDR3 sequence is CASSLRDRTDNEQFF. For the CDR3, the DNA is TGCGCCAGCAGCCTCAGGGATCGAACGGACAATGAGCAGTTCTTC. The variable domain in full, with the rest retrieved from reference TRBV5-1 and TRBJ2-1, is KAGVTQTPRYLIKTRGQQVTLSCSPISGHRSVSWYQQTPGQGLQFLFEYFSETQRNKGNFPGRFSGRQFSNSRSEMNVSTLELGDSALYLCASSLRDRTDNEQFFGPGTRLTVL.

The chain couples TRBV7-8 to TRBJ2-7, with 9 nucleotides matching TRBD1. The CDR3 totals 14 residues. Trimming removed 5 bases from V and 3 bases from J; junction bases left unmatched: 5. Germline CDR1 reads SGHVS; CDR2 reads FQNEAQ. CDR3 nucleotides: TGTGCCAGCAGCCCCAGACAGGGGGTCTACGAGCAGTACGTC. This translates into CASSPRQGVYEQYV.

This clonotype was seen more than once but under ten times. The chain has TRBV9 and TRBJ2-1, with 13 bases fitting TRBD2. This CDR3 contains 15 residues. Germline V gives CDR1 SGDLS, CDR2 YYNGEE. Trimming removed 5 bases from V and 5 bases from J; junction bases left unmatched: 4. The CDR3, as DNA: TGTGCCAGCAGTGCACTAGCGGGGGGGAACAATGAGCAGTTCTTC. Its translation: CASSALAGGNNEQFF.

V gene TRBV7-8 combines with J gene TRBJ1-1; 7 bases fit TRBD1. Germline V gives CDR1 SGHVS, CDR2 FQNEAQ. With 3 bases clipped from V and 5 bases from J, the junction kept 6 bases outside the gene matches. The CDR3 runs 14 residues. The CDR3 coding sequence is TGTGCCAGCAGCTTGAGGCCAGGGGGGACTGAAGCTTTCTTT. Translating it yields CASSLRPGGTEAFF.

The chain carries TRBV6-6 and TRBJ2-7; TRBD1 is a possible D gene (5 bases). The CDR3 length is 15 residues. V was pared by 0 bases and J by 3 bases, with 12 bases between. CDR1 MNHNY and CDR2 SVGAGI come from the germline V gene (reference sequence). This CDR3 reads CASSYSPARDYEQYF. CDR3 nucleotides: TGTGCCAGCAGTTACTCCCCCGCCAGGGACTACGAGCAGTACTTC.

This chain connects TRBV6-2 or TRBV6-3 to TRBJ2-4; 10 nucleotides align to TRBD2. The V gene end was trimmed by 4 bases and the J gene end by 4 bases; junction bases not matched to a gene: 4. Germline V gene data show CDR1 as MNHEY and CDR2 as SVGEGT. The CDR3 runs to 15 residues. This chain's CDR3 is CASSSLTSGKNIQYF. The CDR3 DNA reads TGTGCCAGCAGTTCCCTGACTAGCGGGAAAAACATTCAGTACTTC.

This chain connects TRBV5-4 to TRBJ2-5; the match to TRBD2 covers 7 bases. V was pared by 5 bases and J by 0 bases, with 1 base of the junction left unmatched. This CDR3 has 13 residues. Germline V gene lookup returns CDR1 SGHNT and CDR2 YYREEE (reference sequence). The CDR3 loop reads CASRGGYQETQYF. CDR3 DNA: TGTGCCAGCAGGGGAGGGTACCAAGAGACCCAGTACTTC. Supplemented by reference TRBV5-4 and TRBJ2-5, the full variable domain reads ETGVTQSPTHLIKTRGQQVTLRCSSQSGHNTVSWYQQALGQGPQFIFQYYREEENGRGNFPPRFSGLQFPNYSSELNVNALELDDSALYLCASRGGYQETQYFGPGTRLLVL.

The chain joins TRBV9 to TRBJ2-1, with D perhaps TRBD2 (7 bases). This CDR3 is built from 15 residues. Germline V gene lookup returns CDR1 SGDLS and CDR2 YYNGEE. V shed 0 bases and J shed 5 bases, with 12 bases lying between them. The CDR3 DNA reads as TGTGCCAGCAGCGTAGGGGGGGGCTCAGACAATGAGCAGTTCTTC. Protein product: CASSVGGGSDNEQFF.

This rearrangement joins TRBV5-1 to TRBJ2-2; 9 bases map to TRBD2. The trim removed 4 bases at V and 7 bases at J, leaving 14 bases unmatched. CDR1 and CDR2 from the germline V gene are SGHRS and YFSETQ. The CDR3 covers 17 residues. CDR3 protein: CASSPLAGYSRSGELFF. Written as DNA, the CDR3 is TGCGCCAGCAGCCCTCTAGCGGGGTACTCGAGGAGCGGGGAGCTGTTTTTT.

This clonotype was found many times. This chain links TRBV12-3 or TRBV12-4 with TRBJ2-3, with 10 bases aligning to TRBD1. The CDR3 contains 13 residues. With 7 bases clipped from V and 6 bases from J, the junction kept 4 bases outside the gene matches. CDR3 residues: CASTKGQGDTQYF. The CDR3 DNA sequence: TGTGCCAGCACCAAGGGACAGGGGGATACGCAGTATTTT.

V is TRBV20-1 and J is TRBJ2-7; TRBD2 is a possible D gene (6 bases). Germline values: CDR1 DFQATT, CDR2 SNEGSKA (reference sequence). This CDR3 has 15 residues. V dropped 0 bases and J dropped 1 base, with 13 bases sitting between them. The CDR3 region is CSARDGGMISYEQYF. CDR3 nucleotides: TGCAGTGCTAGAGACGGCGGGATGATATCCTACGAGCAGTACTTC.